This record looks at one TCR beta chain sequence and its context. This clone was observed at least ten times. Its antigen specificity is not known. Base qualities are not recorded, but no much larger clone differs from it by a single base. Sample time point, as interpreted from the label and publication: pretreatment peripheral blood. A total of some 30 patients with locally advanced or metastatic urothelial carcinoma, treated at Memorial Sloan Kettering on a trial protocol, made up the cohort. Peripheral blood mononuclear cells were collected pretreatment and during treatment, with between 1 and 8 total time points obtained per patient. The Qiagen DNeasy Blood extraction kit was used to purify genomic DNA from total PBMCs and from tumor samples. Collected pretreatment and during treatment, PBMCs were isolated and stored as previously described. Between the V and J ends, shortened by 5 bases and 1 base respectively, the junction contains 12 bases. From a lookup of the germline V gene (reference sequence), CDR1 and CDR2 are SEHNR and FQNEAQ. Spanning cysteine to phenylalanine, the CDR3 consists of 14 amino acids. This entry keeps only the CDR3 DNA: 42 bases, framed from base 1.

The sample belongs to a study of PD-L1 blockade in urothelial cancer (dated by TCRdb to 2015 to 2018). Notes on the research overall: Every patient began therapy in the mid-2010s and was given atezolizumab 1,200 mg intravenously every 3 weeks. Durable clinical benefit meant progression-free survival longer than 6 months, and TCR features were also tested against progression-free and overall survival. In the same patients who had TCR sequencing, pretreatment tumors also underwent whole exome sequencing and RNA sequencing. Blood samples were analyzed at 3 weeks after treatment start (second dose) and at 6 weeks after treatment start. About 90% of the roughly 29 patients were identified as males with urothelial cancer of bladder origin, and a prior smoking history was reported by 18 of 29 patients. Blood samples gave a median of about 140,000 T cells and approximately 80,000 unique TCRs, with a median clonality of approximately 0.08. Pretreatment blood TCR-seq was available for twenty-nine patients, at least one posttreatment blood collection was obtained for some 24 patients, and tumor TCR-seq was available for some 24 patients. An ECOG performance status of 0 or 1 was recorded for the patients, and 0 to 3 prior chemotherapy regimens had been received by the patients. An exploratory multi-omic analysis was conducted of the somatic, immune and clinical correlates of response to PD-L1 blockade with atezolizumab in urothelial cancer. Durable clinical benefit was achieved by nine patients but not by the remaining 20. TCR sequencing covered pretreatment tumor samples and matched, serially collected peripheral blood taken before and after atezolizumab treatment.

To estimate absolute template abundance from read counts, synthetic TCR analog templates were spiked into each PCR. The immunoSEQ assay used bias-controlled V and J gene primers to amplify TCRbeta CDR3 regions from genomic DNA. Sequencing of rearranged TCRbeta segments was done at approximately 20X coverage. As for the original processing: Sequencing errors were corrected by clustering, and CDR3s were annotated against IMGT so that V, D and J genes could be assigned. Out-of-frame and stop-codon sequences were excluded, and only productive TCRbeta rearrangements were used in downstream analyses. Clonality was computed as one minus Shannon entropy normalized by the log of the number of unique productive sequences. Fisher's exact test with Benjamini-Hochberg correction, using a cutoff of adjusted p below 0.01, was how clones that differed between time points or between blood and tumor were identified. The immuneACCESS repertoire file appears here via TCRdb, limited to in-frame rearrangements. These files lack a portion of the clones; in checked studies, under half of the deficit traces to unresolved V genes, and the cause of the others is not known. The DNA gave D and trimming, while V, J and clone size come from that table. The sample yields roughly 63,000 clones; roughly 76% were counted once. More than 5.5% of the sample is held by the ten biggest clonotypes.

Results the study describes overall, beyond this receptor: Improved progression-free and overall survival was found to be associated with pretreatment peripheral blood TCR clonality below the median. Because the sample size was small (n ≈ 31) and many of the analyses were exploratory, the results are meant to be hypothesis-generating. Greater expansion of tumor-associated TCR clones in peripheral blood 3 weeks after the start of treatment was observed in patients with durable benefit (n of about 24, p = 0.022).

The specimen was PBMCs, collected around atezolizumab (anti-PD-L1) treatment. The receptor's source is an older man with urothelial cancer. The chain is encoded by TRBV7-9 joined to TRBJ2-7, with the D gene too uncertain to name. The nucleotide sequence is TGTGCCAGCAGCCGATCCAGGTCTTCCTACGAGCAGTACTTC. The translation is CASSRSRSSYEQYF. Beyond the CDR3, the reference TRBV7-9 and TRBJ2-7 genes provide the residues; the full variable domain reads: DTGVSQNPRHKITKRGQNVTFRCDPISEHNRLYWYRQTLGQGPEFLTYFQNEAQLEKSRLLSDRFSAERPKGSFSTLEIQRTEQGDSAMYLCASSRSRSSYEQYFGPGTRLTVT.